Below are 6 T cell receptor beta chains sequenced from a single sample in a study of response to subunit inactivated influenza vaccine. Each CDR3 protein gets one entry after TCRdb re-called the RT-PCR reads with MiXCR. This sample has 710,000 or so distinct CDR3 sequences, with approximately 15% found just once. This specimen was PBMCs from blood, taken 11 to 12 days after vaccination. The receptors here all came from a man aged 50-60 years who received an inactivated influenza vaccine.

The rearrangement links TRBV29-1 to TRBJ2-1; perhaps TRBD2 as D (5 bases). Germline lookup yields CDR1 SQVTM and CDR2 ANQGSEA. V was pared by 5 bases and J by 4 bases, with 6 bases between. This CDR3 has 11 amino acids. CDR3 nucleotides: TGCAGCGTTTCGGGGTACAATGAGCAGTTCTTC. This codes for CSVSGYNEQFF.

This clonotype showed up just a few times. The chain joins TRBV4-1 to TRBJ2-1, with TRBD2 matching 7 bases. Germline V gene sequence: CDR1 MGHRA, CDR2 YSYEKL. The CDR3 loop spans 17 amino acids. The V and J ends lost 3 bases and 2 bases, in that order; junction bases with no gene match: 10. CDR3 in amino acids: CASSHPTWGGAYNEQFF. As DNA, the CDR3 is TGCGCCAGCAGCCACCCAACTTGGGGGGGGGCCTACAATGAGCAGTTCTTC.

The rearrangement links TRBV3-1 to TRBJ1-1; D might be TRBD1 (5 bases). V was pared by 4 bases and J by 3 bases, with 12 bases between. CDR3 length: 14 residues. CDR1 and CDR2 (germline): LGHDT, YNNKEL (reference sequence). The CDR3 nucleotides are TGTGCCAGCAGCCCCGCCAACAGGTACACTGAAGCTTTCTTT. It specifies CASSPANRYTEAFF.

This clonotype was counted a few times. The J gene is TRBJ2-5, the V gene TRBV24-1; 7 bases are shared with TRBD1. The V gene end was trimmed by 6 bases and the J gene end by 2 bases; junction bases not matched to a gene: 5. CDR3 size: 14 residues. The germline gives CDR1 KGHDR, CDR2 SFDVKD. Here the CDR3 reads CATSPGGLQETQYF. The CDR3 DNA sequence: TGTGCCACCAGTCCAGGGGGATTACAAGAGACCCAGTACTTC.

The sample holds many counts of this clonotype. The chain is built from TRBV29-1 and TRBJ2-1; TRBD2 aligns across 11 bases. CDR3 size: 15 residues. With 4 bases clipped from V and 5 bases from J, the junction kept 7 bases outside the gene matches. The germline gives CDR1 SQVTM, CDR2 ANQGSEA. CDR3 region: CSVALGTSGNNEQFF. DNA for the CDR3: TGCAGCGTTGCGCTAGGGACTAGCGGCAACAATGAGCAGTTCTTC.

V is TRBV6-2 or TRBV6-3 and J is TRBJ2-1; no definite D call. The CDR3 runs to 16 residues. V gave up 0 bases and J gave up 2 bases, with 11 bases separating them. Per the germline V gene, CDR1 is MNHEY and CDR2 is SVGEGT. The DNA for the CDR3 is TGTGCCAGCAGTTACTCTTTTCGGGTCACCTACAATGAGCAGTTCTTC. Amino acids: CASSYSFRVTYNEQFF.